These T cell receptor beta chains were read from a single sample in a study of blood T cell repertoires in COVID-19. The assay was immunoSEQ multiplex PCR, and TCRdb's table has in-frame clones only and misses some. This table holds tens of thousands of clones, 85% to 95% found once. Sequencing was carried out using peripheral blood. The receptor source for this set is a human donor in a cohort sampled during active COVID-19. Both conserved end residues are part of each CDR3. Each record gives: J gene, D gene, clone size, V gene, CDR3 protein, CDR3 DNA. D genes are given only for firm matches. The size entry is marked missing in some rows and otherwise reads once, few, many or a size class.

j_call: TRBJ1-1
d_call: -
clone_size: -
v_call: TRBV5-1
cdr3_aa: CASSLMPSGTEAFF
cdr3_nt: TGCGCCAGCAGCTTAATGCCCTCGGGCACTGAAGCTTTCTTT

j_call: TRBJ2-5
d_call: -
clone_size: -
v_call: TRBV7-9
cdr3_aa: CASSLYSLVETQYF
cdr3_nt: TGTGCCAGCAGCTTATACTCGTTGGTGGAGACCCAGTACTTC

j_call: TRBJ1-5
d_call: -
clone_size: -
v_call: TRBV9
cdr3_aa: CASSVGPQQPQHF
cdr3_nt: TGTGCCAGCAGCGTAGGGCCCCAGCAGCCCCAGCATTTT

j_call: TRBJ1-1
d_call: TRBD1
clone_size: -
v_call: TRBV18
cdr3_aa: CASSPEGQGRTFF
cdr3_nt: TGTGCCAGCTCACCTGAAGGACAGGGAAGAACTTTCTTT

j_call: TRBJ2-5
d_call: -
clone_size: -
v_call: TRBV9
cdr3_aa: CASSLSGGAETQYF
cdr3_nt: TGTGCCAGCAGCCTATCGGGGGGCGCGGAGACCCAGTACTTC

j_call: TRBJ1-5
d_call: TRBD1
clone_size: few
v_call: TRBV19
cdr3_aa: CASRVQGASQPQHF
cdr3_nt: TGTGCCAGTAGGGTTCAGGGGGCAAGTCAGCCCCAGCATTTT

j_call: TRBJ1-2
d_call: TRBD1
clone_size: -
v_call: TRBV4-1
cdr3_aa: CASSHTLPRTGGHTPYGYTF
cdr3_nt: TGCGCCAGCAGCCACACCCTACCTCGGACAGGGGGCCATACACCCTATGGCTACACCTTC

j_call: TRBJ2-1
d_call: -
clone_size: -
v_call: TRBV4-1
cdr3_aa: CASSLRVASSYNEQFF
cdr3_nt: TGCGCCAGCAGCCTCCGTGTAGCTAGCTCCTACAATGAGCAGTTCTTC

j_call: TRBJ1-1
d_call: -
clone_size: few
v_call: TRBV18
cdr3_aa: CASSEGQKNTEAFF
cdr3_nt: TGTGCCAGCTCAGAAGGACAGAAGAACACTGAAGCTTTCTTT

j_call: TRBJ2-6
d_call: -
clone_size: -
v_call: TRBV5-1
cdr3_aa: CASSLAFPGRSGANVLTF
cdr3_nt: TGCGCCAGCAGCTTGGCCTTTCCAGGGAGGTCTGGGGCCAACGTCCTGACTTTC

j_call: TRBJ2-7
d_call: TRBD1
clone_size: -
v_call: TRBV27
cdr3_aa: CASSLATGAYEQYF
cdr3_nt: TGTGCCAGCAGTTTAGCCACAGGGGCCTACGAGCAGTACTTC

j_call: TRBJ2-1
d_call: -
clone_size: once
v_call: TRBV21-1
cdr3_aa: CASSNRLLAGTCNEQFF
cdr3_nt: TGTGCCAGCAGCAACCGCCTACTAGCGGGAACCTGCAATGAGCAGTTCTTC

j_call: TRBJ2-3
d_call: TRBD1
clone_size: -
v_call: TRBV5-8
cdr3_aa: CASSLEGTGGTDTQYF
cdr3_nt: TGTGCCAGCAGCTTGGAGGGGACAGGGGGCACAGATACGCAGTATTTT

j_call: TRBJ2-5
d_call: -
clone_size: -
v_call: TRBV12-3/TRBV12-4
cdr3_aa: CASSSTVQETQYF
cdr3_nt: TGTGCCAGCAGTTCGACAGTACAAGAGACCCAGTACTTC

j_call: TRBJ1-5
d_call: -
clone_size: -
v_call: TRBV29-1
cdr3_aa: CSVGGVGNQPQHF
cdr3_nt: TGCAGCGTGGGGGGGGTGGGCAATCAGCCCCAGCATTTT

j_call: TRBJ2-3
d_call: -
clone_size: -
v_call: TRBV25-1
cdr3_aa: CASSEFGQRPSTDTQYF
cdr3_nt: TGTGCCAGCAGTGAATTCGGACAGCGCCCAAGCACAGATACGCAGTATTTT

j_call: TRBJ2-1
d_call: TRBD1
clone_size: -
v_call: TRBV7-3
cdr3_aa: CASSLRIPGQGNSEQFF
cdr3_nt: TGTGCCAGCAGCCTGCGAATCCCGGGACAGGGGAATTCTGAGCAGTTCTTC

j_call: TRBJ2-5
d_call: TRBD2
clone_size: -
v_call: TRBV27
cdr3_aa: CASSHRTSGRVGETQYF
cdr3_nt: TGTGCCAGCAGTCATCGGACTAGCGGGAGGGTAGGAGAGACCCAGTACTTC

j_call: TRBJ2-2
d_call: -
clone_size: -
v_call: TRBV2
cdr3_aa: CASTARGATEGQNTGELFF
cdr3_nt: TGTGCCAGCACCGCGCGGGGCGCGACAGAGGGCCAGAACACCGGGGAGCTGTTTTTT

j_call: TRBJ2-2
d_call: -
clone_size: -
v_call: TRBV20-1
cdr3_aa: CSASAPLVAGELFF
cdr3_nt: TGCAGCGCTAGTGCCCCACTAGTTGCCGGGGAGCTGTTTTTT

j_call: TRBJ2-2
d_call: TRBD2
clone_size: -
v_call: TRBV30
cdr3_aa: CAGPGEGRVDTGELFF
cdr3_nt: TGTGCCGGCCCGGGGGAGGGGAGGGTGGACACCGGGGAGCTGTTTTTT

j_call: TRBJ1-2
d_call: TRBD1
clone_size: -
v_call: TRBV7-9
cdr3_aa: CASSHDRGYGYTF
cdr3_nt: TGTGCCAGCAGCCATGACAGGGGCTATGGCTACACCTTC

j_call: TRBJ2-7
d_call: -
clone_size: -
v_call: TRBV7-2
cdr3_aa: CASRPQPGQRGYEQYF
cdr3_nt: TGTGCCAGCAGACCCCAACCGGGACAAAGGGGGTACGAGCAGTACTTC

j_call: TRBJ2-2
d_call: TRBD2
clone_size: -
v_call: TRBV3-1/TRBV3-2
cdr3_aa: CASSQEAGTGELFF
cdr3_nt: TGTGCCAGCAGCCAAGAAGCGGGAACCGGGGAGCTGTTTTTT

j_call: TRBJ2-3
d_call: -
clone_size: -
v_call: TRBV5-5
cdr3_aa: CASSPAPGADTQYF
cdr3_nt: TGTGCCAGCAGCCCTGCCCCAGGGGCAGATACGCAGTATTTT

j_call: TRBJ1-6
d_call: -
clone_size: -
v_call: TRBV30
cdr3_aa: CAWSADGGGALHF
cdr3_nt: TGTGCCTGGAGTGCCGACGGTGGCGGGGCCCTCCACTTT

j_call: TRBJ1-2
d_call: TRBD1
clone_size: -
v_call: TRBV6-2/TRBV6-3
cdr3_aa: CASSYPIQGRYGYTF
cdr3_nt: TGTGCCAGCAGTTACCCCATACAGGGGCGCTATGGCTACACCTTC

j_call: TRBJ2-6
d_call: TRBD1
clone_size: -
v_call: TRBV7-9
cdr3_aa: CASRRTGDRGRSGANVLTF
cdr3_nt: TGTGCCAGCCGCCGAACGGGGGACAGGGGGCGTTCTGGGGCCAACGTCCTGACTTTC

j_call: TRBJ2-1
d_call: TRBD1
clone_size: few
v_call: TRBV7-2
cdr3_aa: CASDSGQGATEQFF
cdr3_nt: TGTGCCAGCGACTCGGGCCAGGGGGCGACTGAGCAGTTCTTC

j_call: TRBJ1-2
d_call: -
clone_size: -
v_call: TRBV29-1
cdr3_aa: CSVERPGQVGYAF
cdr3_nt: TGCAGCGTTGAACGTCCTGGACAAGTGGGCTACGCCTTC

j_call: TRBJ1-6
d_call: TRBD1
clone_size: few
v_call: TRBV30
cdr3_aa: CAWSRSGQGNSPLHF
cdr3_nt: TGTGCCTGGAGTCGTTCGGGACAGGGGAATTCACCCCTCCACTTT

j_call: TRBJ2-3
d_call: -
clone_size: -
v_call: TRBV10-1
cdr3_aa: CASSEIGGTDTQYF
cdr3_nt: TGCGCCAGCAGTGAGATAGGGGGCACAGATACGCAGTATTTT

j_call: TRBJ1-1
d_call: -
clone_size: -
v_call: TRBV20-1
cdr3_aa: CSASRFGGMNTEAFF
cdr3_nt: TGCAGTGCTAGTCGTTTCGGAGGAATGAACACTGAAGCTTTCTTT

j_call: TRBJ2-1
d_call: -
clone_size: once
v_call: TRBV11-2
cdr3_aa: CASSLDEGEQFF
cdr3_nt: TGTGCCAGCAGCTTAGATGAGGGTGAGCAGTTCTTC

j_call: TRBJ2-5
d_call: TRBD2
clone_size: -
v_call: TRBV5-4
cdr3_aa: CASSSSHPLAGDRQETQYF
cdr3_nt: TGTGCCAGCAGCTCTTCCCACCCACTAGCGGGAGATCGTCAGGAGACCCAGTACTTC

j_call: TRBJ2-4
d_call: -
clone_size: -
v_call: TRBV4-1
cdr3_aa: CASSASGSESQYF
cdr3_nt: TGCGCCAGCAGCGCAAGTGGCAGCGAATCACAGTACTTC

j_call: TRBJ1-1
d_call: -
clone_size: -
v_call: TRBV6-6
cdr3_aa: CASSYSQVEAFF
cdr3_nt: TGTGCCAGCAGTTACTCGCAGGTTGAAGCTTTCTTT

j_call: TRBJ1-1
d_call: TRBD1
clone_size: once
v_call: TRBV6-5
cdr3_aa: CASKDRERTEAFF
cdr3_nt: TGTGCCAGCAAGGACAGGGAAAGAACTGAAGCTTTCTTT

j_call: TRBJ1-1
d_call: -
clone_size: -
v_call: TRBV28
cdr3_aa: CASSPGGRNTEAFF
cdr3_nt: TGTGCCAGCAGTCCGGGGGGAAGAAACACTGAAGCTTTCTTT

j_call: TRBJ2-7
d_call: -
clone_size: -
v_call: TRBV15
cdr3_aa: CATSRQRRARFYEQYF
cdr3_nt: TGTGCCACCAGCAGACAAAGGCGGGCACGATTCTACGAGCAGTACTTC

j_call: TRBJ2-5
d_call: -
clone_size: -
v_call: TRBV9
cdr3_aa: CASSVGGLLGAETQYF
cdr3_nt: TGTGCCAGCAGCGTAGGTGGATTGCTGGGGGCAGAGACCCAGTACTTC

j_call: TRBJ2-1
d_call: -
clone_size: -
v_call: TRBV29-1
cdr3_aa: CSVAGVSYYEQFF
cdr3_nt: TGCAGCGTTGCGGGGGTTTCTTACTATGAGCAGTTCTTC

j_call: TRBJ2-7
d_call: TRBD1
clone_size: -
v_call: TRBV5-6
cdr3_aa: CASRIRDREFYEQYF
cdr3_nt: TGTGCCAGCAGGATCCGGGACAGGGAGTTCTACGAGCAGTACTTC

j_call: TRBJ2-3
d_call: TRBD2
clone_size: -
v_call: TRBV9
cdr3_aa: CASSVEAGGPTDTQYF
cdr3_nt: TGTGCCAGCAGCGTAGAAGCGGGAGGGCCCACAGATACGCAGTATTTT

j_call: TRBJ1-1
d_call: -
clone_size: -
v_call: TRBV24-1
cdr3_aa: CATSDPGGDHLTEAFF
cdr3_nt: TGTGCCACCAGTGATCCGGGGGGGGACCACCTCACTGAAGCTTTCTTT

j_call: TRBJ1-5
d_call: TRBD1
clone_size: few
v_call: TRBV27
cdr3_aa: CASSIRGNNQPQHF
cdr3_nt: TGTGCCAGCAGCATCAGGGGGAACAATCAGCCCCAGCATTTT

j_call: TRBJ2-7
d_call: -
clone_size: -
v_call: TRBV4-2
cdr3_aa: CASSQDLRGGYEQYF
cdr3_nt: TGTGCCAGCAGCCAAGATCTGAGGGGGGGCTACGAGCAGTACTTC

j_call: TRBJ2-1
d_call: TRBD2
clone_size: -
v_call: TRBV6-5
cdr3_aa: CAGTSGSSYNEQFF
cdr3_nt: TGTGCCGGAACTAGCGGCAGCTCCTACAATGAGCAGTTCTTC

j_call: TRBJ1-2
d_call: -
clone_size: once
v_call: TRBV28
cdr3_aa: CASTVIRGDGYTF
cdr3_nt: TGTGCCAGCACCGTAATTAGGGGTGATGGCTACACCTTC

j_call: TRBJ1-2
d_call: -
clone_size: -
v_call: TRBV4-1
cdr3_aa: CASSQVSGYGGINYGYTF
cdr3_nt: TGCGCCAGCAGCCAAGTGTCAGGGTACGGAGGGATTAACTATGGCTACACCTTC

j_call: TRBJ1-4
d_call: -
clone_size: -
v_call: TRBV30
cdr3_aa: CAWSGPPFVGNEKLFF
cdr3_nt: TGTGCCTGGTCAGGGCCGCCTTTCGTGGGTAATGAAAAACTGTTTTTT

j_call: TRBJ1-2
d_call: -
clone_size: -
v_call: TRBV4-3
cdr3_aa: CASSQDAGNYGYTF
cdr3_nt: TGCGCCAGCAGCCAAGACGCGGGGAACTATGGCTACACCTTC

j_call: TRBJ2-3
d_call: -
clone_size: -
v_call: TRBV7-2
cdr3_aa: CASSLTSGGLYTDTQYF
cdr3_nt: TGTGCCAGCAGCTTAACGTCAGGGGGACTTTACACAGATACGCAGTATTTT

j_call: TRBJ2-1
d_call: TRBD2
clone_size: -
v_call: TRBV28
cdr3_aa: CASSFGGSPLMSSYNEQFF
cdr3_nt: TGTGCCAGCAGTTTCGGGGGGTCACCCTTAATGAGCTCCTACAATGAGCAGTTCTTC

j_call: TRBJ2-1
d_call: TRBD2
clone_size: -
v_call: TRBV5-1
cdr3_aa: CASSWELAGAYNEQFF
cdr3_nt: TGCGCCAGCAGCTGGGAACTAGCGGGAGCCTACAATGAGCAGTTCTTC

j_call: TRBJ2-2
d_call: -
clone_size: -
v_call: TRBV18
cdr3_aa: CASSPLGVSQTGELFF
cdr3_nt: TGTGCCAGCTCCCCGCTTGGAGTCTCTCAAACCGGGGAGCTGTTTTTT

j_call: TRBJ1-6
d_call: TRBD1
clone_size: -
v_call: TRBV6-5
cdr3_aa: CASSPGQGKPLHF
cdr3_nt: TGTGCCAGTTCCCCGGGACAGGGAAAACCCCTCCACTTT

j_call: TRBJ1-1
d_call: -
clone_size: -
v_call: TRBV7-2
cdr3_aa: CASSFFYPTGNTEAFF
cdr3_nt: TGTGCCAGCAGCTTCTTTTACCCGACAGGGAACACTGAAGCTTTCTTT

j_call: TRBJ2-6
d_call: -
clone_size: -
v_call: TRBV4-3
cdr3_aa: CASSQVSPGQLFSGANVLTF
cdr3_nt: TGCGCCAGCAGCCAAGTGAGCCCGGGACAATTATTCTCTGGGGCCAACGTCCTGACTTTC

j_call: TRBJ1-2
d_call: -
clone_size: -
v_call: TRBV6-5
cdr3_aa: CASTPGAGGYTF
cdr3_nt: TGTGCCAGCACCCCAGGGGCGGGCGGCTACACCTTC